Listed here is a single T cell receptor (beta chain). Its antigen is as yet unknown. The ends lost 3 bases at V and 9 bases at J; junction bases unmatched: 11. This CDR3 comprises 16 residues. This sample was taken from a study of CD8 T cells in Susac syndrome. Whole-study findings and limits: The study recognized that its TCR sequencing and HLA analysis covered a relatively small number of individuals.

When the RNA was reverse transcribed, random hexamers were used with an input of roughly 0.5 to 1 ug. TCRdb re-called the immunoSEQ multiplex PCR reads through MiXCR, storing one row per CDR3 protein. The sample has 150,000 to 200,000 distinct CDR3 sequences, 90% to 95% seen once. J is TRBJ2-4 and V is TRBV12-3 or TRBV12-4; 10 bases line up with TRBD1. The receptor was derived from a human donor in good health. Specimen: CD4+ T cells from PBMCs. The CDR3 DNA reads as TGTGCCAGCAGTTTGACAGGGGGCAGGGATAACTCCATTCAGTACTTC. Translating gives CASSLTGGRDNSIQYF.